This T cell receptor beta chain was captured in a study of CD8 T cells in Susac syndrome. With random hexamers, 0.5 to 1 ug RNA was reverse transcribed. A multiplex approach, immunoSEQ multiplex PCR, amplified TCR beta CDR3 across 54 Vbeta and 13 Jbeta. TCRdb reprocessed the immunoSEQ multiplex PCR reads with MiXCR, giving one entry per CDR3 protein. In the table there are just over 300,000 distinct CDR3 sequences, around 92% of which are singletons. Germline V lookup: CDR1 KGHDR, CDR2 SFDVKD. J was trimmed by 0 bases and V by 4 bases; bases with no gene match: 8. CDR3 size: 16 residues. This clonotype was sampled from a human donor with multiple sclerosis. The chain links TRBV24-1 to TRBJ2-7, with TRBD2 identical over 7 bases. The sample was CD4+ T cells from PBMCs. The CDR3 sequence is CATSELGPGGSYEQYF. In DNA, the CDR3 is TGTGCCACCAGTGAGTTGGGCCCGGGGGGCTCCTACGAGCAGTACTTC.